A selection of T cell receptor beta chains follows, all from one sample in a study of blood T cell repertoires in COVID-19. This table comes from immunoSEQ multiplex PCR, and its TCRdb copy is limited to in-frame clones, with some not included. This sample has about 190,000 clones; approximately 91% occur once, and the top ten carry 1.1%. Sequences were obtained from peripheral blood. Every receptor here comes from a man between 25 and 39 years old with acute or convalescent COVID-19. Both conserved end residues are trimmed from each CDR3. The size entry is marked missing in some rows and otherwise reads once, few, many or a size class.

CDR3,V,size
ASKDSANTGELF,TRBV2,-
ASSQDRGRIQPQH,TRBV5-4,-
ASAGDRGLSPLH,TRBV28,-
ASSLAGGKVDTIY,TRBV7-6,-
ASSPWRGGSDYGYT,TRBV14,once
ASSELGQGNQPQH,TRBV2,-
ASSLTLDSSYEQY,TRBV19,-
ASSLALGVRSPLH,TRBV7-2,-
ASSEDAGMGEQY,TRBV10-2,-
AISEAGPYEQY,TRBV10-3,-